This TCR beta chain was observed in a study of T cells in Graves' hyperthyroidism and ophthalmopathy. General study findings and limits: Appearing also in blood were most of the thyroid clonotypes expanded above 0.001.

Ophthalmopathy cases met thresholds of Clinical Activity Score at least 3, NOSPECS grade at least 4 and duration under 3 months. Every diagnosis used clinical symptoms, serum thyroxine and TRAb, thyroid ultrasound and orbital computed tomography. Fresh peripheral blood, approximately 10 ml, yielded the PBMCs. This clonotype was observed a handful of times. Its cognate antigen is unknown. Amplified regions were TCR beta CDR3 sequences from RNA transcripts. The HTBI primer set served for first-round RT-PCR of the TCR CDR3. TCRdb recomputed calls from the multiplex PCR reads with MiXCR, one row per CDR3 protein. This sample yields about 600,000 distinct CDR3 sequences, of which 16% are seen a single time; less than 3.5% belongs to the top ten. The length of the CDR3 is 15 residues. After removal of 6 bases from V and 2 bases from J, the junction contained 5 bases not matched to a gene. Germline V gives CDR1 MNHNS, CDR2 SASEGT.

The chain links TRBV6-1 to TRBJ2-2, with 8 bases aligning to TRBD2. The sample comprised blood. The sequence came from a woman aged 40 to 50 with Graves' ophthalmopathy. CDR3 amino acids: CASRRSGRNTGELFF. CDR3 in DNA: TGTGCCAGCAGGAGAAGCGGGAGAAACACCGGGGAGCTGTTTTTT.